The 13 T cell receptor beta chains in this list originate from one sample, sequenced in a study of blood T cell repertoires in COVID-19. Assay: immunoSEQ multiplex PCR; the TCRdb copy retains only in-frame clones and omits some. The sample holds tens of thousands of clones, about 93% seen once. The sequencing sample was made of peripheral blood. These receptors were taken from a human donor with active COVID-19. The donor label of this sample is uncertain.

About this clone itself: A junction end diverges from the germline sequence, so it may reflect a read error. V gene TRBV6-5 combines with J gene TRBJ2-1; D is unresolved. The CDR3 is made up of 10 amino acids. CDR1 and CDR2 (germline): MNHEY, SVGAGI. The CDR3 reads CASSNNEQFF. For the CDR3, the DNA is TGTGCCAGCTCCAACAATGAGCAGTTCTTC.

The chain recombines TRBV5-1 with TRBJ2-6, with D possibly being TRBD1 (5 bases). The CDR3 is 16 residues long. Germline V gene sequence: CDR1 SGHRS, CDR2 YFSETQ. Trimming removed 1 base at V and 2 bases at J, with 10 bases between. The CDR3 sequence: CASSLPGPPGANVLTF. In DNA, the CDR3 is TGCGCCAGCAGCTTGCCAGGGCCCCCTGGGGCCAACGTCCTGACTTTC.

The gene calls are TRBV6-1 and TRBJ2-3; 7 nucleotides match TRBD2. Germline values: CDR1 MNHNS, CDR2 SASEGT. With 2 bases clipped from V and 5 bases from J, the junction kept 1 base outside the gene matches. There are 13 residues in the CDR3. This CDR3 is CASSERGRDTQYF. The CDR3, as DNA: TGTGCCAGCAGTGAACGCGGGAGAGATACGCAGTATTTT.

The V call is TRBV19, the J call TRBJ2-3, with D possibly TRBD2 on 5 matching bases. V was clipped by 3 bases and J by 4 bases, with 14 bases between them. The CDR3 loop spans 15 amino acids. Per the germline V gene, CDR1 is LNHDA and CDR2 is SQIVND (reference sequence). The CDR3, as DNA: TGTGCCAGTAGTATGGGAGAGATAGGCTCAGATACGCAGTATTTT. This gives the protein CASSMGEIGSDTQYF. Full variable domain (remainder filled in from reference TRBV19 and TRBJ2-3): DGGITQSPKYLFRKEGQNVTLSCEQNLNHDAMYWYRQDPGQGLRLIYYSQIVNDFQKGDIAEGYSVSREKKESFPLTVTSAQKNPTAFYLCASSMGEIGSDTQYFGPGTRLTVL.

This chain uses TRBV11-2 with TRBJ1-1, with 9 bases identical to TRBD1. Germline V gene data show CDR1 as SGHAT and CDR2 as FQNNGV. The CDR3 extends over 15 amino acids. Unmatched junction bases numbered 2, after V lost 2 bases and J lost 1 base. CDR3 region: CASSLTQGANTEAFF. CDR3 coding DNA: TGTGCCAGCAGCTTAACACAGGGGGCGAACACTGAAGCTTTCTTT.

This clone was seen only once. The chain couples TRBV21-1 to TRBJ1-5. TRBV21-1 is noted as a pseudogene. The CDR3 is 20 residues long. The CDR3 DNA is TGTGCCAGCATAAGGGTCCGGTCGGGGAGGAGGGTGGAGAGCAATCAGCCCCAGCATTTT. Protein product: CASIRVRSGRRVESNQPQHF.

This chain joins TRBV2 and TRBJ1-6; 8 bases agree with TRBD1. CDR1 and CDR2 from the germline V gene are SNHLY and FYNNEI. The CDR3 sequence is 14 residues long. Unmatched junction bases numbered 4, after V lost 5 bases and J lost 7 bases. This chain's CDR3 is CASSRTGRNSPLHF. DNA for the CDR3: TGTGCCAGCAGTCGGACAGGGCGGAATTCACCCCTCCACTTT.

The chain carries TRBV5-8 and TRBJ1-5, with no clear D. Deletions cut 4 bases from V and 3 bases from J, with 11 bases between. Germline V gene sequence: CDR1 SGHTS, CDR2 YDEGEE. The CDR3 is 14 residues long. The CDR3 loop is CASSPGMNNQPQHF. The CDR3 DNA reads as TGTGCCAGCAGCCCCGGGATGAACAATCAGCCCCAGCATTTT.

The chain is built from TRBV5-5 and TRBJ2-7, with TRBD1 matching 8 bases. This CDR3 region has 13 residues. J was trimmed by 6 bases and V by 4 bases; bases with no gene match: 6. Germline V CDR1 and CDR2: SGHKS, YYEKEE (reference sequence). The CDR3 DNA reads TGTGCCAGCAGCCCCGGGACAGGCGGCGAGCAGTACGTC. Translating gives CASSPGTGGEQYV.

The V and J genes are TRBV30 and TRBJ2-1; 9 positions agree with TRBD2. The trim removed 8 bases at V and 4 bases at J, leaving 6 bases unmatched. This CDR3 has 13 amino acids. In germline, CDR1 is GTSNPN, CDR2 SVGIG (reference sequence). The CDR3 sequence is CAVAGLAYNEQFF. CDR3 coding DNA: TGTGCCGTGGCGGGACTAGCTTACAATGAGCAGTTCTTC.

V usage is TRBV10-1 and J usage is TRBJ1-5; TRBD1 aligns across 7 bases. From germline, CDR1 is WNHNN and CDR2 SYGVQD (reference sequence). This CDR3 is built from 14 residues. With 5 bases clipped from V and 4 bases from J, the junction kept 5 bases outside the gene matches. This CDR3 reads CASSLGGENQPQHF. The CDR3 bases are TGCGCCAGCAGTCTAGGGGGCGAGAATCAGCCCCAGCATTTT.

The CDR3 nucleotides are TGTGCCAGCAGCGGCGGGGTGGCGCACGCGGAAAAACTGTTTTTT. Amino acids: CASSGGVAHAEKLFF. The rearrangement links TRBV9 to TRBJ1-4; D is undetermined. V was trimmed by 3 bases and J by 8 bases, leaving 17 bases between them. The V gene's germline CDR1 is SGDLS and CDR2 YYNGEE. The CDR3 has 15 amino acids.

CDR3 region: CASSPQDRYEQYV. CDR3 nucleotides: TGTGCCAGCTCACCCCAGGACAGATACGAGCAGTACGTC. The rearrangement joins TRBV18 to TRBJ2-7; TRBD1 is a possible D gene (6 bases). This CDR3 spans 13 amino acids. Trimming stripped 3 bases from V and 4 bases from J, with 10 bases between. Germline V gene sequence: CDR1 KGHSH, CDR2 LQKENI.